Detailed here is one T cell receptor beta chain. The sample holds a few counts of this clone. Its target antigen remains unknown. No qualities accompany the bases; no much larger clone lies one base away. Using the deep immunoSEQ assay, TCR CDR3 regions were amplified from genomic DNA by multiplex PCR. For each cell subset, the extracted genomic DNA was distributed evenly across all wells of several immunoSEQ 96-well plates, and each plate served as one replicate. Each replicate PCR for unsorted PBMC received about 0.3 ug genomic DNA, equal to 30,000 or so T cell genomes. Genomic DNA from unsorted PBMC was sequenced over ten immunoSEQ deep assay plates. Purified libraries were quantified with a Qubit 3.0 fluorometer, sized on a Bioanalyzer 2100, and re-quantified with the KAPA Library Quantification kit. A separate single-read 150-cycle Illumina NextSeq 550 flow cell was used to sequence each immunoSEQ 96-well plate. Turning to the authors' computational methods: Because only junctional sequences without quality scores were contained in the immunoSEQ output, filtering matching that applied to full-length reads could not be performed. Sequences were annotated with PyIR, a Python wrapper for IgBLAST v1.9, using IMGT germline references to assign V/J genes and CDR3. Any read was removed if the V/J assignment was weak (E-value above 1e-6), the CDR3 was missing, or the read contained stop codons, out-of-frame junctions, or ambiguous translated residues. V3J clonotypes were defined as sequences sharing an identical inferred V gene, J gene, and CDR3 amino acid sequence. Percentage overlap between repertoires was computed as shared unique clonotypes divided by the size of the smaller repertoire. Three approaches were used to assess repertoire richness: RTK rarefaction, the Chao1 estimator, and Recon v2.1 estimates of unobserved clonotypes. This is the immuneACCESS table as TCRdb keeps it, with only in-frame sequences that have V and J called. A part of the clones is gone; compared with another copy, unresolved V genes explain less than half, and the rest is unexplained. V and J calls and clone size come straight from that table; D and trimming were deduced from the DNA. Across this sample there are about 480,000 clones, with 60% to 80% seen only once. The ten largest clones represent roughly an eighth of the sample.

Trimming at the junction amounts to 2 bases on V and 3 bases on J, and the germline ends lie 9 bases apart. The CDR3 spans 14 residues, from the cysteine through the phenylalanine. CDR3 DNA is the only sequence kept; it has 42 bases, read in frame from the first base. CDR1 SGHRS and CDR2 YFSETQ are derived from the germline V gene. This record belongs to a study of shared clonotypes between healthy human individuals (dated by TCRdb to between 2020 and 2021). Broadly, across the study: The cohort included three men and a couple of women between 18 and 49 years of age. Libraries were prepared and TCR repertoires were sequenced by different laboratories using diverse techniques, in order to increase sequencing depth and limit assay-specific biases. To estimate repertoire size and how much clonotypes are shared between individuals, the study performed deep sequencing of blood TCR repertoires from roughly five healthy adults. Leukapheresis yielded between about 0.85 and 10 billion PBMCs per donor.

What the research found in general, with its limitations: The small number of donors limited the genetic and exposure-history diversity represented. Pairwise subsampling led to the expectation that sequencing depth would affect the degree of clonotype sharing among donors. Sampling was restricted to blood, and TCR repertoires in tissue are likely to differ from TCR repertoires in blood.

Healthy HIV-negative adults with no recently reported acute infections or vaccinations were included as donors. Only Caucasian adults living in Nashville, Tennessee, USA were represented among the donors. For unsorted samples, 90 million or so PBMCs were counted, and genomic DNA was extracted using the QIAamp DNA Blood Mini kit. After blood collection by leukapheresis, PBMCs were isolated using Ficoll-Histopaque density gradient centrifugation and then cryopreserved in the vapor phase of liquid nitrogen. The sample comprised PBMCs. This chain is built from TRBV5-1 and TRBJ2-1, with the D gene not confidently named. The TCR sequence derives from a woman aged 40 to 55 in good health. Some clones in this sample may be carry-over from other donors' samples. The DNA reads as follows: TGCGCCAGCAGCTTAGAGAATCTCTACAATGAGCAGTTCTTC. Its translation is CASSLENLYNEQFF.